These T cell receptor beta chains were read from a single sample in a study of blood T cell repertoires in COVID-19. Libraries were prepared by immunoSEQ multiplex PCR; TCRdb keeps only in-frame clonotypes and omits some of them. The data contain roughly 440,000 clones, 88% of them singletons. Input material: peripheral blood. Every receptor here comes from a woman in her forties or fifties with COVID-19, enrolled during active disease. The CDR3 runs from the conserved cysteine through the conserved F or W. A D gene is named only where the DNA matches it firmly. Clone size is given for some rows only: seen once, a few or many times, or a class if the clone is expanded.

V gene,J gene,D gene,clone size,CDR3 DNA,CDR3 protein
TRBV3-1/TRBV3-2,TRBJ2-3,TRBD2,NA,TGTGCCAGCAGCCTCCGACTAGCGGGGGAGAGAGATACGCAGTATTTT,CASSLRLAGERDTQYF
TRBV6-6,TRBJ2-7,NA,once,TGTGCCAGCAGTATTGCCCCGTATACTGGCGAGCAGTACTTC,CASSIAPYTGEQYF
TRBV5-1,TRBJ2-3,TRBD2,NA,TGCGCCAGCAGGCTGACTAGCGGAACAGATACGCAGTATTTT,CASRLTSGTDTQYF
TRBV18,TRBJ2-1,TRBD1,NA,TGTGCCAGCTCACCAGCAGGGGGCTTCTACAATGAGCAGTTCTTC,CASSPAGGFYNEQFF
TRBV7-9,TRBJ2-1,TRBD1,NA,TGTGCCAGCAGCTCGGGACAGCTATCGAATGAGCAGTTCTTC,CASSSGQLSNEQFF
TRBV29-1,TRBJ1-1,TRBD1,NA,TGCAGCGTACCGGGACAGGGGGCACTGTTAGGACCGGCTTTCTTT,CSVPGQGALLGPAFF
TRBV7-9,TRBJ1-3,TRBD1,once,TGTGCCAGCAGCTTAGGACAGGGGGCGATTGCTGGAAACACCATATATTTT,CASSLGQGAIAGNTIYF
TRBV11-2,TRBJ2-7,NA,NA,TGTGCCAGCAGCGGAGCAATTACTGGATTGATGGCGAACTTC,CASSGAITGLMANF
TRBV2,TRBJ1-1,TRBD1,NA,TGTGCCAGCAGACAAACCCGGACAGGGGGAGAGACTGAAGCTTTCTTT,CASRQTRTGGETEAFF
TRBV7-9,TRBJ1-1,TRBD1,NA,TGTGCCAGCAGCCCAGGAGCGGGGACAGGGAAAGCTTTCTTT,CASSPGAGTGKAFF
TRBV4-1,TRBJ1-6,NA,NA,TGCGCCAGCAGCCAAAATCTCCAGCGGGGGCGCTCCCATAATTCACCCCTCCACTTT,CASSQNLQRGRSHNSPLHF
TRBV24-1,TRBJ1-2,TRBD1,NA,TGTGCCACCAGTGATACGACAGGGGACTATGGCTACACCTTC,CATSDTTGDYGYTF
TRBV2,TRBJ1-5,TRBD1,NA,TGTGCCAGCAGGGGGACAGGGGATCAGCCCCAGCATTTT,CASRGTGDQPQHF
TRBV4-1,TRBJ2-7,TRBD2,few,TGCGCCAGCAGCCGAGGTCTGGCTAGCGGCCTCGAGCAGTACTTC,CASSRGLASGLEQYF
TRBV18,TRBJ1-1,NA,NA,TGTGCCAGCTCACCCAGCTACGGGGCTGAAGCTTTCTTT,CASSPSYGAEAFF
TRBV24-1,TRBJ1-5,TRBD1,NA,TGTGCCACCAGTGATCCCGGGACAGGGGTAGGCCAGCCCCAGCATTTT,CATSDPGTGVGQPQHF